The rows below give T cell receptor beta chains drawn from one sample of a study of graft-versus-host responses after intestinal transplantation. The data were produced by immunoSEQ multiplex PCR, yet TCRdb's version contains in-frame clones alone and is incomplete. The sample lists about 88,000 clones, roughly 90% occurring once. Antigens for these TCRs are unknown. The input for sequencing was unstimulated CD4+ T cells sorted from spleen or lymph node cells, taken before intestinal transplant. The receptors here all came from a human donor who received an intestinal transplant. Each CDR3 is given with its conserved first and last residue. A D gene is named only where the DNA matches it firmly. Size is omitted from some rows. Given values are once, few, many or a class for expanded clones.

d_call j_call v_call clone_size cdr3_nt cdr3_aa
TRBD2 TRBJ2-7 TRBV5-1 NA TGCGCCAGCAGCCACCCTAGCGGGGGAACCTACGAGCAGTACTTC CASSHPSGGTYEQYF
NA TRBJ2-7 TRBV6-5 NA TGTGCCAGCAGTTACTCTGGGCAGGGGCTTCACGAGCAGTACTTC CASSYSGQGLHEQYF
NA TRBJ1-1 TRBV5-1 NA TGCGCCAGCAGCCCCGGCGGGGGTAAGGACACTGAAGCTTTCTTT CASSPGGGKDTEAFF
NA TRBJ1-6 TRBV19 NA TGTGCCAGTAGTATCCTACAGGGAGGGAATTCACCCCTCCACTTT CASSILQGGNSPLHF
TRBD1 TRBJ2-7 TRBV27 NA TGTGCCAGCAGTTTATTTCGGGACAGCTACGAGCAGTACTTC CASSLFRDSYEQYF
TRBD1 TRBJ1-6 TRBV11-2 once TGTGCCAGCAGCTGGGACAGGAATTCACCCCTCCACTTT CASSWDRNSPLHF
TRBD1 TRBJ1-5 TRBV19 once TGTGCCAGTAGTATATGGGGACAGGGGATTCAGCCCCAGCATTTT CASSIWGQGIQPQHF
NA TRBJ2-5 TRBV6-5 NA TGTGCCAGCAGGCTCGCGGGGGCGCATGGGGAGACCCAGTACTTC CASRLAGAHGETQYF
NA TRBJ2-5 TRBV27 NA TGTGCCAGCAGTTTAGGCAGATTTCCGCACCAGACCCAGTACTTC CASSLGRFPHQTQYF
NA TRBJ1-3 TRBV19 once TGTGCCAGTACACAGGTTGAAGGAAACACCATATATTTT CASTQVEGNTIYF
NA TRBJ1-3 TRBV19 NA TGTGCCAGTAGTTTCGGGGTGACCCACTCTGGAAACACCATATATTTT CASSFGVTHSGNTIYF
TRBD2 TRBJ2-2 TRBV29-1 NA TGCAGCGTTGACCCTAGCGGGACCTCCACCGGGGAGCTGTTTTTT CSVDPSGTSTGELFF
NA TRBJ2-1 TRBV7-3 NA TGTGCCAGCAGCGCTACGGGGGACGCCTACAATGAGCAGTTCTTC CASSATGDAYNEQFF
NA TRBJ2-1 TRBV7-3 NA TGTGCCAGCAGCTTATCAGGGGAAGGAGCATCTCGTGAGCAGTTCTTC CASSLSGEGASREQFF
NA TRBJ2-5 TRBV28 once TGTGCCAGCAGTCCCTTCGGGGAGCAGTACTTC CASSPFGEQYF
NA TRBJ2-2 TRBV6-1 NA TGTGCCAGCGGTGAGGTATCGGCCGGGGAGCTGTTTTTT CASGEVSAGELFF
NA TRBJ2-7 TRBV5-1 NA TGCGCCAGCAGCTTGGGGGCGGGCTACGAGCAGTACTTC CASSLGAGYEQYF
NA TRBJ2-7 TRBV7-3 NA TGTGCCAGCCCCGATATGTCGGGTCCGCCCTACGAGCAGTACTTC CASPDMSGPPYEQYF
TRBD2 TRBJ2-7 TRBV5-1 NA TGCGCCAGCAGCCTGGTGGGCAGCGGGGCTTGGGGGCAGTACTTC CASSLVGSGAWGQYF
TRBD2 TRBJ2-5 TRBV2 NA TGTGCCAGGGGGACTAGCGGGGGAGAGACCCAGTACTTC CARGTSGGETQYF
NA TRBJ2-5 TRBV6-5 NA TGTGCCAGCAGTTACCAGGGTTTAGGGACCCAGTACTTC CASSYQGLGTQYF
NA TRBJ2-3 TRBV20-1 NA TGCAGTGCACGGGGGTCAGATACGCAGTATTTT CSARGSDTQYF
NA TRBJ2-2 TRBV5-4 NA TGTGCCAGCAGCCCCCGAGACAGATACACCGGGGAGCTGTTTTTT CASSPRDRYTGELFF
NA TRBJ2-1 TRBV19 NA TGTGCCAGTAGTATTGAGGCTTACAATGAGCAGTTCTTC CASSIEAYNEQFF
TRBD2 TRBJ2-3 TRBV6-6 NA TGTGCCAGCAGTTACTCCCGACTAGCGGGCCCAGATACGCAGTATTTT CASSYSRLAGPDTQYF
NA TRBJ1-1 TRBV5-1 NA TGCGCCAGCAGCTTGGCCCAGTCGAACACTGAAGCTTTCTTT CASSLAQSNTEAFF
NA TRBJ1-1 TRBV5-5 NA TGTGCCAGCAGCTTGGGCCGGGGGGTGACTGAAGCTTTCTTT CASSLGRGVTEAFF
TRBD2 TRBJ2-2 TRBV5-1 NA TGCGCCAGCAGCCCCTGGACTAGCGGGGGGAGAGTAGACACCGGGGAGCTGTTTTTT CASSPWTSGGRVDTGELFF
TRBD1 TRBJ2-2 TRBV27 NA TGTGCCAGCACCCCGGACAGGGTTTCCGGGGAGCTGTTTTTT CASTPDRVSGELFF